The 29 T cell receptor beta chains listed next were all sequenced from one sample in a study of CD8 T cells in ankylosing spondylitis. TCRdb reanalysed the 5' RACE reads using MiXCR and keeps one entry per CDR3 protein. The data show approximately 300,000 distinct CDR3 sequences, around 18% seen once. Sequenced material: blood, either unsorted or a sorted T cell fraction (not recorded which). Receptors originate from a male donor with ankylosing spondylitis or in good health (not recorded which).

The chain uses TRBV7-8 and TRBJ2-1, with TRBD2 identical over 7 bases. In germline, CDR1 is SGHVS, CDR2 FQNEAQ. The CDR3 contains 15 residues. Trimming at V came to 2 bases and at J to 2 bases, leaving 3 bases not matched to a gene. This CDR3 is CASSLLAGPYNEQFF. The CDR3 DNA is TGTGCCAGCAGCTTATTAGCGGGTCCCTACAATGAGCAGTTCTTC.

The V gene is TRBV5-1, the J gene TRBJ2-3; possibly TRBD2 for D (5 bases). Germline CDR1 SGHRS, CDR2 YFSETQ. The CDR3 spans 15 residues. V lost 0 bases to trimming and J lost 5 bases, with 13 bases between them. The CDR3 DNA follows: TGCGCCAGCAGCTTGGTCTCACTAGTTCAAGATACGCAGTATTTT. Its protein is CASSLVSLVQDTQYF.

The gene calls are TRBV7-2 and TRBJ2-4; TRBD2 matches at 8 bases. The J segment lost 9 bases and the V segment lost 5 bases, leaving 6 bases of the junction unmatched. CDR1 is SGHTA, CDR2 FQGNSA, per germline. There are 13 residues in the CDR3. This chain's CDR3 is CASSTFAGGIQYF. Written as DNA, the CDR3 is TGTGCCAGCAGCACCTTCGCGGGGGGCATTCAGTACTTC.

The rearrangement joins TRBV30 to TRBJ1-5; tentatively, D is TRBD1 (5 bases). From germline, CDR1 is GTSNPN and CDR2 SVGIG (reference sequence). This CDR3 has 16 amino acids. V lost 1 base and J lost 3, with 16 bases in between. As DNA, the CDR3 is TGTGCCTGGAGTGCCCGAAAGGGGAACCCCAATCAGCCCCAGCATTTT. This codes for CAWSARKGNPNQPQHF.

The V gene is TRBV4-2, the J gene TRBJ1-2, with TRBD1 identical over 12 bases. Trimming cost V 4 bases and J 4 bases; bases outside gene matches: 13. Germline assignment: CDR1 LGHNA and CDR2 YNFKEQ. The CDR3 contains 18 residues. DNA of the CDR3: TGTGCCAGCAGCCCCGGGACAGGGGGCGTTGAGGGGTCCTATGGCTACACCTTC. Residues: CASSPGTGGVEGSYGYTF.

In its sample, this clonotype was seen many times. The chain combines TRBV29-1 with TRBJ2-6; D is uncertain. V was trimmed by 1 base and J by 0 bases, leaving 7 bases between them. Germline V gene data show CDR1 as SQVTM and CDR2 as ANQGSEA. The CDR3 spans 15 residues. The CDR3 is CSVEVRSSGANVLTF. In DNA, the CDR3 is TGCAGCGTTGAAGTCCGTAGCTCTGGGGCCAACGTCCTGACTTTC.

In this sample, this clonotype turned up many times. This rearrangement joins TRBV10-3 to TRBJ1-1; D gene unclear. With 7 bases removed from V and 0 bases from J, the gap between germline ends came to 9 bases. Germline CDR1 is ENHRY and CDR2 is SYGVKD. The CDR3 is 13 residues long. CDR3 in DNA: TGTGCCATCAACGCGGAAATGAACACTGAAGCTTTCTTT. It translates to CAINAEMNTEAFF.

This clonotype showed up many times. The V gene is TRBV4-1, the J gene TRBJ2-1; TRBD2 agrees at 8 bases. V was pared by 2 bases and J by 3 bases, with 6 bases of the junction left unmatched. Germline CDR1 and CDR2: MGHRA and YSYEKL. This CDR3 contains 16 residues. As DNA, the CDR3 is TGCGCCAGCAGCCAAATGCGGACTAGCTTCTACAATGAGCAGTTCTTC. Amino acids: CASSQMRTSFYNEQFF.

The chain employs TRBV5-1 and TRBJ1-2; no clear D gene. V was cut by 4 bases and J by 3 bases, with 19 bases left in between. Germline V CDR1 and CDR2: SGHRS, YFSETQ. The CDR3 is made up of 16 amino acids. CDR3 residues: CASSEGTNPRDYGYTF. In DNA form, the CDR3 reads TGCGCCAGCAGCGAGGGAACCAACCCGAGGGACTATGGCTACACCTTC. Drawing the rest from reference TRBV5-1 and TRBJ1-2, the complete variable domain is KAGVTQTPRYLIKTRGQQVTLSCSPISGHRSVSWYQQTPGQGLQFLFEYFSETQRNKGNFPGRFSGRQFSNSRSEMNVSTLELGDSALYLCASSEGTNPRDYGYTFGSGTRLTVV.

This clonotype appeared once. The rearrangement links TRBV12-3 or TRBV12-4 to TRBJ1-2, with TRBD1 matching over 9 bases. The CDR3 covers 14 residues. V lost 6 bases and J lost 4; bases outside the gene matches: 6. In nucleotides, the CDR3 is TGTGCCAGCAGACCGGGACAGGGAGGCTATGGCTACACCTTC. Residues: CASRPGQGGYGYTF.

This clonotype showed up many times. The chain combines TRBV27 with TRBJ2-1; 15 bases match TRBD2. Germline lookup yields CDR1 MNHEY and CDR2 SMNVEV (reference sequence). The CDR3 spans 15 residues. With 2 bases clipped from V and 10 bases from J, the junction kept 3 bases outside the gene matches. The CDR3 reads CASSLGTSGRNEQFF. CDR3 nucleotide sequence: TGTGCCAGCAGTTTAGGGACTAGCGGGAGGAACGAGCAGTTCTTC.

The chain joins TRBV7-8 to TRBJ1-2; possible D gene TRBD1, 5 bases. V lost 0 bases, J lost 6 bases, and 17 bases lay in between. CDR1 SGHVS and CDR2 FQNEAQ come from the germline V gene. CDR3 length: 16 residues. CDR3 sequence (DNA): TGTGCCAGCAGCTTAGCATGGGACCCCGGGGTTGATGGCTACACCTTC. It yields the protein CASSLAWDPGVDGYTF.

This chain joins TRBV20-1 and TRBJ1-4; perhaps TRBD1 as D (5 bases). This CDR3 has 13 residues. CDR1 and CDR2 (germline): DFQATT, SNEGSKA (reference sequence). The germline V and J ends were trimmed by 6 bases and 8 bases, with 16 bases remaining between them. CDR3 sequence reads: CSALQRKGEKLFF. DNA of the CDR3: TGCAGTGCCCTTCAGCGGAAGGGGGAAAAACTGTTTTTT.

Concerning this clonotype itself: This clone may be a read error of a much larger clone one base away. The chain's CDR3 is CAGSSQRDLQIAFF. The CDR3 nucleotides are TGTGCCGGCAGTTCGCAGCGGGACCTCCAGATTGCTTTCTTT. The gene calls are TRBV27 and TRBJ1-1; possible D gene TRBD1, 5 bases. The CDR3 spans 14 residues. Germline CDR1 reads MNHEY; CDR2 reads SMNVEV (reference sequence).

This clonotype was detected only a few times. The J gene is TRBJ2-2, the V gene TRBV7-3; TRBD2 is a possible D gene (6 bases). Germline CDR1 is SGHTA and CDR2 is FQGTGA. V was clipped by 6 bases and J by 6 bases, with 11 bases between them. The CDR3 is made up of 13 amino acids. In nucleotides, the CDR3 is TGTGCCAGCAGTTCGGGGGTCCCCGGGGAGCTGTTTTTT. Encoded protein: CASSSGVPGELFF.

V is TRBV15 and J is TRBJ1-6; no clear D. Trimming shortened V by 1 base and J by 7 bases, and 11 bases separated the two germline ends. Germline V gene lookup returns CDR1 LNHNV and CDR2 YYDKDF (reference sequence). CDR3 size: 15 residues. CDR3 sequence (DNA): TGTGCCACCAGCAGAGTAGCGTTTGGCAATTCACCCCTCCACTTT. Its protein product is CATSRVAFGNSPLHF.

The chain combines TRBV10-2 with TRBJ2-7, with TRBD2 as a possible D gene (6 bases). Germline V lookup: CDR1 WSHSY, CDR2 SAAADI. V lost 0 bases to trimming and J lost 1 base, with 10 bases between them. The CDR3 has 15 residues. CDR3 nucleotides: TGCGCCAGCAGTGAGTCGATCCTAGCGTCCTACGAGCAGTACGTC. Translated, it gives CASSESILASYEQYV.

This chain joins TRBV6-1 and TRBJ2-7; D may be TRBD1 or TRBD2 (5 bases each). The length of the CDR3 is 13 residues. CDR1 and CDR2 (germline): MNHNS, SASEGT. V was shortened by 6 bases and J by 3 bases, with 12 bases between the two germline ends. The CDR3 here is CASSRGANYEQYV. CDR3 coding DNA: TGTGCCAGCAGCAGAGGGGCTAACTACGAGCAGTACGTC.

The sample holds a few counts of this clonotype. The chain links TRBV20-1 to TRBJ1-4; 7 bases agree with TRBD1. CDR3 size: 14 residues. V shed 3 bases and J 1 base; nucleotides not matched to a gene: 2. CDR1 is DFQATT and CDR2 is SNEGSKA in the germline V gene (reference sequence). CDR3 sequence (DNA): TGCAGTGCTAGTAACAGGGGAACTAATGAAAAACTGTTTTTT. It translates to CSASNRGTNEKLFF.

This clonotype was seen a handful of times. This chain connects TRBV6-1 to TRBJ2-2; no reliable D call. Trimming took off 7 bases at V and 3 bases at J, with 12 bases between the two ends. The germline V gene has CDR1 MNHNS and CDR2 SASEGT. This CDR3 is 14 amino acids long. In nucleotides, the CDR3 is TGTGCCAGCACCGATGCCAGAGACACCGGGGAGCTGTTTTTT. As protein: CASTDARDTGELFF.

This clonotype was counted a few times. The genes are TRBV12-3 or TRBV12-4 and TRBJ1-3, with 9 bases matching TRBD1. The length of the CDR3 is 16 residues. V was pared by 1 base and J by 2 bases, with 3 bases of the junction left unmatched. The CDR3 DNA is TGTGCCAGCAGTTTAGGGGGGACAGGGACTGGAAACACCATATATTTT. Its protein is CASSLGGTGTGNTIYF.

In its sample, this clonotype was seen a few times. The chain combines TRBV12-3 or TRBV12-4 with TRBJ2-4; 7 nucleotides match TRBD1. V lost 5 bases, J lost 1 base, and 5 bases stayed unmatched. The CDR3 has 15 residues. CDR3 DNA sequence: TGTGCCAGCAGTCCAGACAGGGCGGCCAAAAACATTCAGTACTTC. Protein product: CASSPDRAAKNIQYF.

The chain recombines TRBV4-2 with TRBJ1-4; unclear D gene. CDR1 and CDR2 from the germline V gene are LGHNA and YNFKEQ. V was clipped by 0 bases and J by 8 bases, with 10 bases between them. CDR3 length equals 14 residues. This CDR3 reads CASSQDSFGEKLFF. The CDR3 nucleotides read TGTGCCAGCAGCCAAGACAGTTTCGGGGAAAAACTGTTTTTT.

The gene calls are TRBV10-3 and TRBJ2-3; no reliable D call. Trimming left V 11 bases short and J 3 bases short, with 15 bases between. The CDR3 consists of 13 residues. The V gene's germline CDR1 is ENHRY and CDR2 SYGVKD. DNA for the CDR3: TGTGCCCTGTCGATGGAACCTACAGATACGCAGTATTTT. Its protein product is CALSMEPTDTQYF.

This clonotype was counted between two and nine times. The chain joins TRBV7-8 to TRBJ1-2, with D possibly being TRBD1 (6 bases). Trimming took off 5 bases at V and 2 bases at J, with 15 bases between the two ends. The CDR3 loop spans 15 amino acids. CDR1 and CDR2 (germline): SGHVS, FQNEAQ. The CDR3 bases are TGTGCCAGCAGCGACCGGGACACTAGGAACTATGGCTACACCTTC. It encodes CASSDRDTRNYGYTF.

V and J are TRBV5-6 and TRBJ2-7; D is ambiguous. Germline loops: CDR1 SGHDT, CDR2 YYEEEE. The CDR3 sequence is 13 residues long. Trimming cost V 4 bases and J 4 bases, with 12 bases left between them. CDR3 nucleotide sequence: TGTGCCAGCAGCCTTAAGACCGGATACGAGCAGTACGTC. Translating it yields CASSLKTGYEQYV.

This clonotype was counted ten times or more. The gene calls are TRBV5-1 and TRBJ1-2; the match to TRBD1 covers 9 bases. The CDR3 runs to 14 residues. Germline assignment: CDR1 SGHRS and CDR2 YFSETQ. The trim removed 7 bases at V and 6 bases at J, leaving 10 bases unmatched. CDR3: CASGPGQGIDGYTF. In nucleotides, the CDR3 is TGCGCCAGCGGACCCGGACAGGGGATCGATGGCTACACCTTC.

Ten or more counts support this clonotype. The chain joins TRBV7-2 to TRBJ2-2, with TRBD2 identical over 8 bases. Germline CDR1 and CDR2: SGHTA and FQGNSA. V was pared by 2 bases and J by 6 bases, with 8 bases of the junction left unmatched. This CDR3 comprises 16 residues. The CDR3 DNA reads as TGTGCCAGCAGCTTAATGTCCCGGGGGGGCTCCGGGGAGCTGTTTTTT. Protein: CASSLMSRGGSGELFF. The full variable domain, its missing parts supplied by reference TRBV7-2 and TRBJ2-2, is GAGVSQSPSNKVTEKGKDVELRCDPISGHTALYWYRQSLGQGLEFLIYFQGNSAPDKSGLPSDRFSAERTGGSVSTLTIQRTQQEDSAVYLCASSLMSRGGSGELFFGEGSRLTVL.

The chain has TRBV6-2 or TRBV6-3 and TRBJ1-5; a possible D gene is TRBD1 (5 bases). The germline V gene has CDR1 MNHEY and CDR2 SVGEGT. Trimming left V 6 bases short and J 1 base short, with 13 bases between. The CDR3 consists of 15 residues. The CDR3 region is CASSPWGVSNQPQHF. DNA for the CDR3: TGTGCCAGCAGCCCCTGGGGGGTGAGCAATCAGCCCCAGCATTTT.